The 18 T cell receptor beta chains presented below share a single source sample, sequenced in a study of blood T cell repertoires in COVID-19. Only in-frame clones appear in the TCRdb table, and some are missing; sequencing was by immunoSEQ multiplex PCR. The data show 110,000 to 150,000 clones, 84% seen once. Specimen: PBMCs or T cells enriched from blood (not recorded which). The source of these receptors is a woman aged 18-29 years who had been exposed to COVID-19.

This chain joins TRBV27 and TRBJ1-5; maybe TRBD1 (5 bases). Germline values: CDR1 MNHEY, CDR2 SMNVEV (reference sequence). Trimming left V 2 bases short and J 0 bases short, with 5 bases between. The CDR3 has 14 amino acids. CDR3 nucleotide sequence: TGTGCCAGCAGTTTAGGGGCTAGCAATCAGCCCCAGCATTTT. Translation gives CASSLGASNQPQHF.

The rearrangement links TRBV5-1 to TRBJ2-3; 16 bases are shared with TRBD2. This CDR3 comprises 17 residues. V trimming: 4 bases; J trimming: 5 bases; junction bases outside the gene matches: 7. Germline-derived CDR1 and CDR2 are SGHRS and YFSETQ. In DNA, the CDR3 is TGCGCCAGCAGCGGGGGACTAGCGGGAGGGCCGGTAGATACGCAGTATTTT. Encoded protein: CASSGGLAGGPVDTQYF.

This sequence joins TRBV4-3 and TRBJ2-1, with TRBD1 matching 12 bases. The CDR3 is 14 residues long. Losses at the gene ends were 3 bases for V and 7 bases for J; bases not matched to a gene: 1. From germline, CDR1 is LGHNA and CDR2 YSLEER. In DNA form, the CDR3 reads TGCGCCAGCAGCCAGGGACAGGGGGCGAATGAGCAGTTCTTC. Translating gives CASSQGQGANEQFF.

The V gene is TRBV4-3, the J gene TRBJ1-2; 8 bases map to TRBD1. V trimming: 1 base; J trimming: 4 bases; junction bases outside the gene matches: 8. The CDR3 covers 16 residues. Germline CDR1 and CDR2: LGHNA and YSLEER. The CDR3 DNA sequence: TGCGCCAGCAGCCAAGCCCTAGGCCAGGGGGCCTATGGCTACACCTTC. As protein: CASSQALGQGAYGYTF.

The V gene is TRBV2, the J gene TRBJ2-1; perhaps TRBD2 as D (5 bases). The germline V and J ends were trimmed by 11 bases and 4 bases, with 18 bases remaining between them. CDR3 length: 14 residues. Germline CDR1 and CDR2: SNHLY and FYNNEI. The CDR3 DNA reads as TGTGCCGGCTGGACTGGGAAGGTGTACAATGAGCAGTTCTTC. Its protein product is CAGWTGKVYNEQFF.

The chain carries TRBV27 and TRBJ2-2; D not certain. CDR1 and CDR2 (germline): MNHEY, SMNVEV (reference sequence). The CDR3 totals 13 residues. Trimming stripped 2 bases from V and 8 bases from J, with 9 bases between. The CDR3 DNA sequence: TGTGCCAGCAGTTTACGGTATAGAGGGGAGCTGTTTTTT. Translation gives CASSLRYRGELFF.

The chain recombines TRBV10-1 with TRBJ2-1, with TRBD2 matching over 14 bases. The CDR3 consists of 14 residues. Germline V gene data show CDR1 as WNHNN and CDR2 as SYGVQD (reference sequence). V lost 5 bases, J lost 8 bases, and 2 bases stayed unmatched. The CDR3 coding sequence is TGCGCCAGCAGTCCGGGACTAGCGGGAGATGAGCAGTTCTTC. It codes for CASSPGLAGDEQFF.

Ten or more counts support this clone. This chain links TRBV28 with TRBJ2-2, with 8 bases that match TRBD2. There are 16 residues in the CDR3. V lost 3 bases to trimming and J lost 7 bases; unmatched junction nucleotides: 10. The germline gives CDR1 MDHEN, CDR2 SYDVKM. The CDR3 DNA reads as TGTGCCAGCAGTTTCATGGCGGGAGGTTATAGCGGGGAGCTGTTTTTT. Its protein is CASSFMAGGYSGELFF.

This chain connects TRBV10-3 to TRBJ1-2, with 7 bases identical to TRBD1. Germline V gives CDR1 ENHRY, CDR2 SYGVKD. Trimming removed 8 bases from V and 3 bases from J; junction bases left unmatched: 6. The CDR3 is made up of 13 amino acids. CDR3 coding DNA: TGTGCCATCTCAGGCGGGACAGACTATGGCTACACCTTC. Its translation: CAISGGTDYGYTF.

V gene TRBV20-1 combines with J gene TRBJ2-7; unclear D gene. V lost 5 bases to trimming and J lost 3 bases, with 8 bases between them. The germline gives CDR1 DFQATT, CDR2 SNEGSKA (reference sequence). The CDR3 runs to 11 residues. This CDR3 is CSAFQDYEQYF. CDR3 nucleotide sequence: TGCAGTGCTTTCCAGGACTACGAGCAGTACTTC.

The chain links TRBV7-9 to TRBJ2-1; the match to TRBD1 covers 9 bases. The J segment lost 5 bases and the V segment lost 4 bases, leaving 6 bases of the junction unmatched. This CDR3 region has 15 residues. Germline V gives CDR1 SEHNR, CDR2 FQNEAQ (reference sequence). The CDR3 spells CASSSTGGENNEQFF. Here the CDR3 DNA reads TGTGCCAGCAGCTCGACAGGGGGGGAGAACAATGAGCAGTTCTTC.

The chain uses TRBV5-1 and TRBJ1-1; perhaps TRBD1 as D (5 bases). The CDR3 loop spans 14 amino acids. Germline CDR1 is SGHRS and CDR2 is YFSETQ. The V gene lost 5 bases and the J gene lost 3 bases, with 14 bases spanning the gap. The CDR3 loop reads CASSRRGVYTEAFF. CDR3 coding DNA: TGCGCCAGCAGTCGGAGGGGAGTGTACACTGAAGCTTTCTTT.

This clone was recorded only once. This chain links TRBV18 with TRBJ2-1; TRBD2 agrees at 12 bases. CDR1 is KGHSH and CDR2 is LQKENI in the germline V gene. This CDR3 contains 15 residues. Losses at the gene ends were 1 base for V and 5 bases for J; bases not matched to a gene: 0. CDR3 coding DNA: TGTGCCAGCTCACCACGGACTAGCGGGAACAATGAGCAGTTCTTC. Its translation: CASSPRTSGNNEQFF.

This chain uses TRBV30 with TRBJ2-7; TRBD2 matches 11 bases. Germline V CDR1 and CDR2: GTSNPN, SVGIG (reference sequence). CDR3 length equals 20 residues. With V trimmed by 2 bases and J by 6 bases, 24 bases remained unmatched. The CDR3 loop is CAWSRLPGLAVRVRFGEQYF. Here the CDR3 DNA reads TGTGCCTGGAGTCGCCTTCCGGGACTAGCGGTCAGAGTTAGGTTCGGCGAGCAGTACTTC. The complete variable domain, with remaining parts taken from reference TRBV30 and TRBJ2-7, reads SQTIHQWPATLVQPVGSPLSLECTVEGTSNPNLYWYRQAAGRGLQLLFYSVGIGQISSEVPQNLSASRPQDRQFILSSKKLLLSDSGFYLCAWSRLPGLAVRVRFGEQYFGPGTRLTVT.

This chain links TRBV5-4 with TRBJ1-4; 10 bases map to TRBD1. The CDR3 totals 15 residues. V was clipped by 2 bases and J by 8 bases; unmatched bases: 6. In germline, CDR1 is SGHNT, CDR2 YYREEE (reference sequence). In DNA form, the CDR3 reads TGTGCCAGCAGCTTACGACAGGGGGCAGGGGAAAAACTGTTTTTT. As protein: CASSLRQGAGEKLFF.

V gene TRBV28 combines with J gene TRBJ1-1; D is ambiguous. V lost 7 bases to trimming and J lost 1 base, with 10 bases between them. The CDR3 contains 13 residues. Germline V gene data show CDR1 as MDHEN and CDR2 as SYDVKM. This CDR3 is CASTLNRNTEAFF. In nucleotides, the CDR3 is TGTGCCAGCACCCTAAACAGGAACACTGAAGCTTTCTTT.

In DNA form, the CDR3 reads TGTGCCAGCAGTCCCGGCAGGTACTCCTACGAGCAGTACTTC. This codes for CASSPGRYSYEQYF. The V call is TRBV6-5, the J call TRBJ2-7; D is ambiguous. From germline, CDR1 is MNHEY and CDR2 SVGAGI. CDR3 length: 14 amino acids. Trimming cost V 5 bases and J 0 bases, with 11 bases left between them.

In its sample, this clone was seen once. The chain is built from TRBV5-1 and TRBJ1-1; D remains unclear. The CDR3 length is 14 residues. CDR1 and CDR2 (germline): SGHRS, YFSETQ. The V and J ends lost 4 bases and 6 bases respectively, with 16 bases between them. The CDR3 loop reads CASSDGRGSAEAFF. CDR3 coding DNA: TGCGCCAGCAGCGACGGACGAGGGTCGGCTGAAGCTTTCTTT.